This TCR beta chain is drawn from a study of response to subunit inactivated influenza vaccine (dated by TCRdb to 2016 to 2019). At the level of the whole study: Deep quantitative T cell receptor repertoire profiling was used in the study to track responses to a trivalent subunit inactivated influenza vaccine.

The full study reports these points: According to the authors, only a limited number of new T cells may be recruited by each seasonal influenza vaccination.

The receptor library was made with RT-PCR. TCRdb records Illumina HiSeq 2500 as the sequencer. TCRdb passed the public sequencing reads through fastp at Q25 and MiXCR, retaining productive beta sequences. Rows matching on CDR3 protein sequence are summarized as one entry with the most common DNA and genes. For this sample the table gives under 200,000 distinct CDR3 sequences, of which around a tenth were detected only once. The ten biggest clones cover around 35% of the sample. Regarding this clonotype: No cognate antigen has been identified for it. Base qualities are not recorded, but no much larger clone differs from it by a single base.

The CDR1 and CDR2 encoded by the germline V gene are MDHEN and SYDVKM. From the cysteine up to the phenylalanine, the CDR3 has a length of 16 residues. Just CDR3 DNA is preserved here, 48 bases in frame from base 1. V is clipped by 3 bases and J by 1 base, and the sequence between their germline boundaries is 15 bases long. The specimen was CD8+ T cells sorted from PBMCs, collected roughly 24 months after vaccination. The origin of this receptor is a man aged 45-69 years who received an inactivated influenza vaccine. Donor details come from another sample of the same person, matched by shared clones. The receptor chain draws on TRBV28 and TRBJ1-1; the D gene assignment is ambiguous. The DNA sequence is given as TGTGCCAGCAGTTTGGTCTTCGGGATTCCGAACACTGAAGCTTTCTTT. It is translated as CASSLVFGIPNTEAFF.